The rows below give T cell receptor beta chains drawn from one sample of a study of spatial heterogeneity in lung cancer. TCRdb ran MiXCR on the 5' RACE reads and lists one entry per CDR3 protein. The repertoire holds about 2,000 distinct CDR3 sequences, roughly 3% seen once, with about 12% in the top ten. The input for sequencing was lung tumor tissue, taken at surgery. These TCRs come from a female donor with early-stage non-small cell lung cancer. CDR3s include the opening cysteine and the closing phenylalanine or tryptophan. D genes are given only for firm matches. Size is omitted from some rows. Given values are once, few, many or a class for expanded clones.

CDR3 protein	CDR3 DNA	clone size	V gene	D gene	J gene
CASSQGRQTTNEQFF	TGTGCCAGCAGCCAGGGGAGGCAAACTACTAATGAGCAGTTCTTC	many	TRBV7-2	-	TRBJ2-1
CASSQDRGIYQETQYF	TGTGCCAGCAGTCAAGACAGGGGCATTTACCAAGAGACCCAGTACTTC	medium-sized	TRBV6-6	TRBD1	TRBJ2-5
CSASRRGGAYNEQFF	TGCAGTGCTAGTCGCCGGGGGGGGGCCTACAATGAGCAGTTCTTC	large	TRBV20-1	TRBD2	TRBJ2-1
CASSLSGDTQYF	TGTGCCAGCAGCCTTTCTGGAGATACGCAGTATTTT	medium-sized	TRBV5-6	-	TRBJ2-3
CASSDRPTKQYF	TGTGCCAGCAGCGACAGGCCTACGAAGCAGTACTTC	medium-sized	TRBV28	-	TRBJ2-7
CASTRRGQGDLSTGELFF	TGTGCCAGCACCCGCCGGGGACAGGGGGATCTTTCCACCGGGGAGCTGTTTTTT	medium-sized	TRBV7-6	TRBD1	TRBJ2-2
CSASGGRSTDTQYF	TGCAGTGCTAGTGGGGGCAGGAGCACAGATACGCAGTATTTT	medium-sized	TRBV20-1	-	TRBJ2-3
CASSYSTVGDQPQHF	TGTGCCAGCAGTTACTCTACCGTAGGCGATCAGCCCCAGCATTTT	many	TRBV6-6	-	TRBJ1-5
CASSLSGGFVNEQFF	TGTGCCAGCAGTTTATCCGGGGGTTTTGTGAATGAGCAGTTCTTC	medium-sized	TRBV12-3/TRBV12-4	-	TRBJ2-1
CASSSGQGMNTEAFF	TGTGCCAGCAGCTCAGGACAGGGAATGAACACTGAAGCTTTCTTT	medium-sized	TRBV11-2	TRBD1	TRBJ1-1
CASSIKTGNEQFF	TGTGCCAGCAGCATAAAAACAGGGAATGAGCAGTTCTTC	large	TRBV7-2	-	TRBJ2-1
CSARAAGSRNQPQHF	TGCAGTGCTAGAGCAGCAGGGTCGCGAAATCAGCCCCAGCATTTT	many	TRBV20-1	-	TRBJ1-5
CSAGRGPSYEQYF	TGCAGTGCAGGACGTGGCCCATCCTACGAGCAGTACTTC	medium-sized	TRBV20-1	-	TRBJ2-7
CASSLRTSGAETQYF	TGTGCCAGCAGCTTAAGGACTAGCGGGGCCGAGACCCAGTACTTC	large	TRBV5-4	TRBD2	TRBJ2-5
CASSLALVGTNIQYF	TGTGCCAGCAGCTTAGCTTTAGTGGGGACCAACATTCAGTACTTC	large	TRBV7-2	-	TRBJ2-4
CASRARDGYNSPLHF	TGTGCCAGCAGAGCGAGGGACGGCTATAATTCACCCCTCCACTTT	medium-sized	TRBV28	-	TRBJ1-6
CSALRAGGRNYGYTF	TGCAGTGCCTTGCGGGCAGGGGGAAGGAACTATGGCTACACCTTC	large	TRBV20-1	TRBD1	TRBJ1-2
CSVPRLSSYNEQFF	TGCAGCGTGCCGCGACTTTCGTCCTACAATGAGCAGTTCTTC	medium-sized	TRBV29-1	-	TRBJ2-1
CASSLNAAYGYTF	TGTGCCAGCAGCTTAAACGCGGCCTATGGCTACACCTTC	-	TRBV7-8	-	TRBJ1-2
CASSSILNTGELFF	TGTGCCAGCAGCTCCATTTTGAACACCGGGGAGCTGTTTTTT	many	TRBV7-9	-	TRBJ2-2
CASSVGNGELFF	TGTGCCAGCAGCGTAGGGAACGGGGAGCTGTTTTTT	medium-sized	TRBV9	-	TRBJ2-2
CASRDSPTVDTQYF	TGTGCCAGCAGGGACAGCCCCACAGTTGATACGCAGTATTTT	medium-sized	TRBV6-2/TRBV6-3	-	TRBJ2-3
CASSLLGLAGVWDTQYF	TGTGCCAGCAGCTTGTTGGGACTAGCGGGGGTGTGGGATACGCAGTATTTT	medium-sized	TRBV5-4	TRBD2	TRBJ2-3
CASSLAVGRETQYF	TGTGCCAGCAGCTTAGCGGTAGGCCGAGAGACCCAGTACTTC	medium-sized	TRBV11-2	-	TRBJ2-5
CASSSTETDTQYF	TGTGCCAGCAGCTCGACAGAAACAGATACGCAGTATTTT	medium-sized	TRBV7-1	-	TRBJ2-3
CASSLVGGLNNEQFF	TGTGCCAGCAGCTTAGTGGGGGGGCTTAACAATGAGCAGTTCTTC	many	TRBV7-2	-	TRBJ2-1
CASSPGSASGGLNTGELFF	TGTGCCAGCAGCCCGGGGTCGGCTAGCGGGGGTCTGAACACCGGGGAGCTGTTTTTT	large	TRBV4-2	TRBD2	TRBJ2-2
CASSLLPLTSGSSAQYF	TGTGCTAGCAGCTTGCTGCCTTTGACTAGCGGGTCCTCGGCCCAGTACTTC	-	TRBV7-7	TRBD2	TRBJ2-5
CASSPRKTSGYNEQFF	TGTGCCAGCTCACCACGAAAAACTAGCGGATACAATGAGCAGTTCTTC	many	TRBV18	TRBD2	TRBJ2-1
CASTQGGQGALRYGYTF	TGTGCCAGCACCCAGGGGGGACAGGGGGCCCTCCGCTATGGCTACACCTTC	many	TRBV7-9	TRBD1	TRBJ1-2
CAWSMTGGEETQYF	TGTGCCTGGAGTATGACAGGGGGCGAAGAGACCCAGTACTTC	medium-sized	TRBV30	TRBD1	TRBJ2-5
CASSLGGTNWNTEAFF	TGTGCCAGCAGTTTGGGCGGGACAAACTGGAACACTGAAGCTTTCTTT	medium-sized	TRBV28	-	TRBJ1-1
CASSRDRVDTQYF	TGTGCCAGCAGTAGGGACAGGGTTGATACGCAGTATTTT	medium-sized	TRBV2	TRBD1	TRBJ2-3
CASRIATGSGANVLTF	TGTGCCAGCAGGATCGCGACAGGCTCTGGGGCCAACGTCCTGACTTTC	medium-sized	TRBV6-4	-	TRBJ2-6
CASSFERGAPSSYKEKFF	TGTGCAAGCAGCTTTGAGCGGGGGGCCCCCAGCTCCTACAAGGAGAAGTTCTTC	-	TRBV7-8	TRBD2	TRBJ2-1
CASSNPVEVIEQFF	TGTGCCAGCAGCAACCCGGTGGAGGTCATTGAGCAGTTCTTC	medium-sized	TRBV7-2	-	TRBJ2-1
CASSSPGLATQYF	TGTGCCAGCAGTTCCCCGGGACTAGCGACCCAGTACTTC	large	TRBV6-5	TRBD2	TRBJ2-5
CASSLREAGNTIYF	TGTGCCAGCAGCTTGAGGGAGGCTGGAAACACCATATATTTT	many	TRBV7-9	-	TRBJ1-3
CAWSPGANTGELFF	TGTGCCTGGAGCCCAGGGGCGAACACCGGGGAGCTGTTTTTT	medium-sized	TRBV30	-	TRBJ2-2
CASSFEWGAPSSYNEQFF	TGTGCCAGCAGCTTTGAGTGGGGGGCCCCCAGCTCCTACAATGAGCAGTTCTTC	medium-sized	TRBV7-8	-	TRBJ2-1
CASSLTAGYEQYF	TGCGCCAGCAGCTTGACCGCCGGCTACGAGCAGTACTTC	medium-sized	TRBV5-1	-	TRBJ2-7
CASSFGSGTGVRTDTQYF	TGTGCCAGCAGCTTCGGGTCCGGGACAGGGGTTCGCACAGATACGCAGTATTTT	medium-sized	TRBV7-2	TRBD1	TRBJ2-3
CAWNTGGGFGNTIYF	TGTGCCTGGAATACCGGCGGAGGCTTCGGAAACACCATATATTTT	many	TRBV30	-	TRBJ1-3
CASSLGQGNTEAFF	TGTGCCAGCAGCCTAGGACAGGGTAACACTGAAGCTTTCTTT	medium-sized	TRBV9	TRBD1	TRBJ1-1
CASSPHADFGDQPQHF	TGTGCCAGCAGCCCACACGCTGACTTTGGCGATCAGCCCCAGCATTTT	large	TRBV7-8	-	TRBJ1-5